This entry lists 17 T cell receptor beta chains sequenced from one sample in a study of T cell repertoires in cytomegalovirus infection. TCRdb re-called the reads with MiXCR, one entry per CDR3 protein. In the table there are 310,000 or so distinct CDR3 sequences, approximately 25% of which are singletons. No antigen has been identified for these receptors. This specimen was cultured PBMCs, taken from culture after CMV antigen stimulation. Source of these receptors: a human donor in good health (CMV status not recorded). Some clones in this sample may be carry-over from other donors' samples.

This clonotype has a handful of counts. The V and J genes are TRBV28 and TRBJ1-2; D unresolved. The length of the CDR3 is 14 residues. V was clipped by 4 bases and J by 0 bases, with 9 bases between them. Germline-derived CDR1 and CDR2 are MDHEN and SYDVKM. Here the CDR3 DNA reads TGTGCCAGCAGTTCCCCTATAGCTAACTATGGCTACACCTTC. Protein sequence: CASSSPIANYGYTF.

The chain recombines TRBV4-3 with TRBJ2-6; D is undetermined. Germline V gene sequence: CDR1 LGHNA, CDR2 YSLEER. The CDR3 length is 16 residues. V was trimmed by 0 bases and J by 0 bases, leaving 6 bases between them. CDR3 nucleotide sequence: TGCGCCAGCAGCCAAGAGGGCAACTCTGGGGCCAACGTCCTGACTTTC. This gives the protein CASSQEGNSGANVLTF.

The genes are TRBV7-6 and TRBJ2-1; D may correspond to TRBD1 or TRBD2 (5 bases each). The germline gives CDR1 SGHVS, CDR2 FNYEAQ. Trimming removed 1 base from V and 8 bases from J, with 15 bases in between. This CDR3 is built from 15 residues. This CDR3 reads CASSLGRGRRDEQFF. The CDR3 DNA is TGTGCCAGCAGCTTAGGCCGGGGCCGCCGCGATGAGCAGTTCTTC.

The chain carries TRBV27 and TRBJ2-7; D possibly corresponds to TRBD2 (7 bases). This CDR3 is 17 amino acids long. CDR1 is MNHEY, CDR2 SMNVEV, per germline (reference sequence). Deletions cut 1 base from V and 6 bases from J, with 22 bases between. In nucleotides, the CDR3 is TGTGCCAGCAGTTTATTGGGGGCGGGAGCTCTCCCTGGCGAGCAGTACTTC. It yields the protein CASSLLGAGALPGEQYF.

V gene TRBV19 combines with J gene TRBJ1-5; weak D call: TRBD1 (5 bases). The CDR3 is 16 residues long. Germline CDR1 is LNHDA and CDR2 is SQIVND (reference sequence). Between the trimmed V and J ends, which lost 1 base and 1 base, there was a span of 11 bases. The CDR3 reads CASSIVRRASNQPQHF. DNA for the CDR3: TGTGCCAGTAGTATAGTTCGCAGGGCCAGCAATCAGCCCCAGCATTTT.

This sequence joins TRBV6-2 or TRBV6-3 and TRBJ1-1, with D perhaps TRBD1 (5 bases). Germline V lookup: CDR1 MNHEY, CDR2 SVGEGT. V lost 10 bases to trimming and J lost 6 bases, with 12 bases between them. The CDR3 is made up of 11 amino acids. In DNA, the CDR3 is TGTGCCACCCGGGGGTCACCTGAAGCTTTCTTT. Its protein product is CATRGSPEAFF.

V gene TRBV27 combines with J gene TRBJ1-1; no clear D. From germline, CDR1 is MNHEY and CDR2 SMNVEV (reference sequence). V gave up 5 bases and J gave up 6 bases, with 22 bases separating them. The CDR3 contains 16 residues. CDR3 residues: CASSPEAASQWAEAFF. In DNA, the CDR3 is TGTGCCAGCAGTCCCGAGGCAGCATCCCAGTGGGCTGAAGCTTTCTTT.

This chain links TRBV25-1 with TRBJ2-3; 7 bases are shared with TRBD2. The CDR3 spans 14 residues. The V and J ends lost 1 base and 4 bases, in that order; junction bases with no gene match: 2. CDR1 and CDR2 (germline): MGHDK, SYGVNS. The CDR3 loop is CASSEWGGSDTQYF. The CDR3 DNA sequence: TGTGCCAGCAGTGAATGGGGAGGGTCAGATACGCAGTATTTT.

Concerning this clonotype: A junction boundary mismatches the germline segment, possibly from a read error. The rearrangement links TRBV2 to TRBJ2-7; 7 nucleotides line up with TRBD2. Germline V lookup: CDR1 SNHLY, CDR2 FYNNEI. The CDR3 sequence is 14 residues long. The CDR3 DNA follows: TGTGCCAGCACCGGCGGCGGGAGCTCCCACGAGCAGTACTTC. Its protein is CASTGGGSSHEQYF.

Many counts were recorded for this clonotype. The DNA for the CDR3 is TGTGCCAGCAGCTTAGGGGATAGCGGGAGTTGGGACATTCAGTACTTC. Translating it yields CASSLGDSGSWDIQYF. J is TRBJ2-4 and V is TRBV7-8; TRBD2 matches at 9 bases. The CDR3 sequence is 16 residues long. The germline V gene encodes CDR1 SGHVS and CDR2 FQNEAQ. V lost 1 base to trimming and J lost 8 bases; unmatched junction nucleotides: 9.

The chain has TRBV12-3 or TRBV12-4 and TRBJ1-5, with D tentatively TRBD1 (5 bases). V lost 11 bases and J 1 base, leaving 12 bases between the germline ends. This CDR3 is built from 13 residues. The CDR3 nucleotides read TGTGCCTCCCGGGACGGCAGCAATCAGCCCCAGCATTTT. Translated: CASRDGSNQPQHF.

CDR3 sequence reads: CASSSPGTGYTTIYF. The CDR3 DNA reads TGTGCCAGCAGTTCGCCCGGGACAGGGTATACCACCATATATTTT. The chain joins TRBV28 to TRBJ1-3, with 9 bases aligning to TRBD1. This CDR3 spans 15 amino acids. CDR1 is MDHEN, CDR2 SYDVKM, per germline. The ends lost 4 bases at V and 9 bases at J; junction bases unmatched: 10.

The DNA of the CDR3 is TGTGCCACCAGCAGATCGCGGGGGTCCCAAGAGACCCAGTACTTC. Amino acids: CATSRSRGSQETQYF. The chain employs TRBV15 and TRBJ2-5, with 7 bases identical to TRBD2. Germline trimming cut 2 bases from V and 1 base from J; bases unmatched to any gene: 4. The germline V gene encodes CDR1 LNHNV and CDR2 YYDKDF (reference sequence). CDR3 length equals 15 residues.

J is TRBJ2-3 and V is TRBV18; no definite D call. The length of the CDR3 is 15 residues. The germline gives CDR1 KGHSH, CDR2 LQKENI. Trimming took off 6 bases at V and 2 bases at J, with 15 bases between the two ends. The CDR3 bases are TGTGCCAGCTCCCCCCCGGGCGGTCTCACAGATACGCAGTATTTT. This encodes CASSPPGGLTDTQYF.

This rearrangement joins TRBV6-5 to TRBJ1-2, with D unresolved. This CDR3 comprises 13 residues. Germline V gene sequence: CDR1 MNHEY, CDR2 SVGAGI. The V end was cut by 3 bases, the J end by 7 bases, with 12 bases between. CDR3 amino acids: CASSYTAALGYTF. CDR3 DNA sequence: TGTGCCAGCAGTTATACGGCAGCCCTTGGCTACACCTTC.

The V gene is TRBV2, the J gene TRBJ2-3; 11 bases match TRBD2. With V trimmed by 7 bases and J by 5 bases, 2 bases remained unmatched. The CDR3 sequence is 13 residues long. Germline V gives CDR1 SNHLY, CDR2 FYNNEI. The DNA of the CDR3 is TGTGCCAGCATAGCGGGAGGGGGAGATACGCAGTATTTT. This encodes CASIAGGGDTQYF.

This clonotype occurred many times. The chain employs TRBV10-3 and TRBJ2-1; 13 nucleotides agree with TRBD2. The CDR3 runs to 17 residues. Germline assignment: CDR1 ENHRY and CDR2 SYGVKD. The V gene end was trimmed by 10 bases and the J gene end by 5 bases; junction bases not matched to a gene: 14. The CDR3 sequence is CATRGTSGVRGDNEQFF. CDR3 coding DNA: TGTGCCACTCGGGGGACTAGCGGGGTTCGGGGAGACAATGAGCAGTTCTTC.